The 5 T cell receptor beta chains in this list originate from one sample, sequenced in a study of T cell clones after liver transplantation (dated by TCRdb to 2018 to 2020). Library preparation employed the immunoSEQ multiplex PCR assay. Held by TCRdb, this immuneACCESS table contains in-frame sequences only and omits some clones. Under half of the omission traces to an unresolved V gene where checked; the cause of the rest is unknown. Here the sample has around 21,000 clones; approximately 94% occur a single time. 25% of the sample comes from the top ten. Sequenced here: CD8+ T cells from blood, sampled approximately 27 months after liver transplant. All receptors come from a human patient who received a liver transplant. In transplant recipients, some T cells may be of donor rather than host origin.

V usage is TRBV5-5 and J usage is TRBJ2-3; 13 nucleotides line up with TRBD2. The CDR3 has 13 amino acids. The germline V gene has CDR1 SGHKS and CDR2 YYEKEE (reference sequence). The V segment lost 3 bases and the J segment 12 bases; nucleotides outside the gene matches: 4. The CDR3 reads CASSSWTSGSQYF. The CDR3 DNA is TGTGCCAGCAGCTCCTGGACTAGCGGGAGTCAGTATTTT.

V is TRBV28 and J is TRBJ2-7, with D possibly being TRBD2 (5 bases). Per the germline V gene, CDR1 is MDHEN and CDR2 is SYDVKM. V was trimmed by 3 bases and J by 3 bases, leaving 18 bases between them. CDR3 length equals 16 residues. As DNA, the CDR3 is TGTGCCAGCAGTTTTTGGGCCGCCCTCGGAGGCTACGAGCAGTACTTC. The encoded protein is CASSFWAALGGYEQYF.

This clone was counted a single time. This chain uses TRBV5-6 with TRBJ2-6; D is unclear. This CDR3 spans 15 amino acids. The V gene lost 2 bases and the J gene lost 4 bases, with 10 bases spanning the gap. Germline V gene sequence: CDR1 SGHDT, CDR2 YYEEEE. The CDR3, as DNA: TGTGCCAGCAGCTTCAGTGGTGCCGGGGCCAACGTCCTGACTTTC. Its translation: CASSFSGAGANVLTF.

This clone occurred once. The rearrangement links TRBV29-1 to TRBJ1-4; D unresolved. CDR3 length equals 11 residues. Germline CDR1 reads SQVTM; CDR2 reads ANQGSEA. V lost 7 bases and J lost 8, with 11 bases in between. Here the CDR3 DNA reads TGCAGCGGGAAAATAGGGGAAAAACTGTTTTTT. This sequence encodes CSGKIGEKLFF.

The DNA for the CDR3 is TGTGCCAGCAGTTTGCCCGGGACAGGCCATCGTGCTTTCTTT. Its translation is CASSLPGTGHRAFF. The chain has TRBV27 and TRBJ1-1, with 8 positions matching TRBD1. The V and J ends lost 3 bases and 11 bases, in that order; junction bases with no gene match: 11. This CDR3 has 14 amino acids. Germline assignment: CDR1 MNHEY and CDR2 SMNVEV (reference sequence).